The next 5 T cell receptor beta chains were all read from a single sample in a study of T cells after posttransplantation cyclophosphamide. This table comes from immunoSEQ multiplex PCR, and its TCRdb copy is limited to in-frame clones, with some not included. The repertoire includes roughly 20,000 clones, roughly 72% of them detected once, and 25% to 30% sits in the top ten. A marrow graft followed busulfan-fludarabine conditioning, with cyclophosphamide on days +3 and +4. The sequenced sample was PBMCs, obtained after an allogeneic stem cell transplant with post-transplant cyclophosphamide. All receptors derive from a male patient between 25 and 39 years old who received an allogeneic stem cell transplant from a related donor, was CMV-positive, and had acute GVHD only. Some T cells may trace back to the graft donor.

This clone occurred once. The rearrangement uses TRBV5-1 and TRBJ2-3; 11 bases agree with TRBD2. The V and J ends lost 5 bases and 4 bases, in that order; junction bases with no gene match: 3. CDR1 and CDR2 (germline): SGHRS, YFSETQ. There are 14 residues in the CDR3. The CDR3 DNA follows: TGCGCCAGCAGTACTAGCGGGGGATCAGATACGCAGTATTTT. Protein sequence: CASSTSGGSDTQYF.

The chain has TRBV7-8 and TRBJ1-3, with 10 bases matching TRBD1. J lost 4 bases, V lost 5 bases, and 5 bases had no gene match. In germline, CDR1 is SGHVS, CDR2 FQNEAQ. This CDR3 comprises 15 residues. CDR3 sequence (DNA): TGTGCCAGCAGCCGACAGGGGGCGCCCGGAAACACCATATATTTT. Translated: CASSRQGAPGNTIYF.

The chain combines TRBV19 with TRBJ1-4, with TRBD1 as a possible D gene (6 bases). This CDR3 has 14 amino acids. The V and J ends lost 6 bases and 4 bases respectively, with 12 bases between them. The germline gives CDR1 LNHDA, CDR2 SQIVND (reference sequence). CDR3 in amino acids: CASSRTAVNEKLFF. The CDR3, as DNA: TGTGCCAGTAGCAGGACAGCGGTTAATGAAAAACTGTTTTTT.

The chain has TRBV30 and TRBJ1-1; D not certain. The CDR3 runs to 13 residues. Deletions cut 3 bases from V and 6 bases from J, with 14 bases between. CDR1 and CDR2 from the germline V gene are GTSNPN and SVGIG (reference sequence). Here the CDR3 DNA reads TGTGCCTGGAGCGGGAACGCCTGGGCTGAAGCTTTCTTT. Encoded protein: CAWSGNAWAEAFF.

The chain has TRBV27 and TRBJ1-2; D ambiguous. The length of the CDR3 is 14 residues. Trimming left V 2 bases short and J 7 bases short, with 14 bases between. Germline assignment: CDR1 MNHEY and CDR2 SMNVEV (reference sequence). The CDR3 nucleotides read TGTGCCAGCAGTTTAACAGTCCGTTCTTCTGGCTACACCTTC. Its protein is CASSLTVRSSGYTF.